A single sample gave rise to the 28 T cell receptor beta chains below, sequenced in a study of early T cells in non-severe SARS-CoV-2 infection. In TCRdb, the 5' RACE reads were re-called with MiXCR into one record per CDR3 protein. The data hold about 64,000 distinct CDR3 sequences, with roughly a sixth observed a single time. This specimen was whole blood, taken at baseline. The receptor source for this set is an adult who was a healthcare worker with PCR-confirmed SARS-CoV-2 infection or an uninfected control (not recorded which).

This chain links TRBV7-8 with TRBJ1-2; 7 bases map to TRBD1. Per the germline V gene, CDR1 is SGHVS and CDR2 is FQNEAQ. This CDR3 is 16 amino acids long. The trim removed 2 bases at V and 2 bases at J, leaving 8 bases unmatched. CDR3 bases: TGTGCCAGCAGCTTATCCGGGACAGCTAAAAACTATGGCTACACCTTC. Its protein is CASSLSGTAKNYGYTF.

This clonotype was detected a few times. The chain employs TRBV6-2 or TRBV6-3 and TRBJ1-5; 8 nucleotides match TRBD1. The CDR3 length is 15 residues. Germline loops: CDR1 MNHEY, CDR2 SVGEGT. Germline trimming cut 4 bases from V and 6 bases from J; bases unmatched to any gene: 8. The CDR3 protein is CASSSPPDRGQPQHF. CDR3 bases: TGTGCCAGCAGTTCCCCTCCCGACAGGGGTCAGCCCCAGCATTTT.

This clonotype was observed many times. The CDR3 loop is CASSIAGGATQPQHF. The CDR3 coding sequence is TGTGCCAGTAGTATAGCAGGGGGCGCAACTCAGCCCCAGCATTTT. This chain links TRBV19 with TRBJ1-5; 8 bases are shared with TRBD1. Germline V gene data show CDR1 as LNHDA and CDR2 as SQIVND (reference sequence). CDR3 length: 15 residues. V shed 1 base and J 6 bases; nucleotides not matched to a gene: 5.

CDR3 sequence reads: CASSFGRQETQYF. CDR3 bases: TGTGCCAGCAGCTTCGGGCGACAAGAGACCCAGTACTTC. This chain connects TRBV5-5 to TRBJ2-5; D gene ambiguous. The V end lost 2 bases, the J end lost 2 bases, and 7 bases lay between the germline ends. From germline, CDR1 is SGHKS and CDR2 YYEKEE (reference sequence). The CDR3 covers 13 residues.

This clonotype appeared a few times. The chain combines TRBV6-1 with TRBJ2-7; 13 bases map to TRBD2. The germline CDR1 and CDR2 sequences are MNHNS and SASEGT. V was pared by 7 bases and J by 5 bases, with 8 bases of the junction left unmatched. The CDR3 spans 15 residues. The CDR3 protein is CASTKLAGGLDEQYF. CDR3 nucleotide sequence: TGTGCCAGCACCAAACTAGCGGGAGGGCTCGACGAGCAGTACTTC.

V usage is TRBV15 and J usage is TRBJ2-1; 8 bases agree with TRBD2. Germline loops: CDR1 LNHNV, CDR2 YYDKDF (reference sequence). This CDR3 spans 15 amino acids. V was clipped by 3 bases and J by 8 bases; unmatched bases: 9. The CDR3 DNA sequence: TGTGCCACCAGCAGCAGAGCGGGGGACGTAGATGAGCAGTTCTTC. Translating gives CATSSRAGDVDEQFF.

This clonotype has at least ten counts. CDR3: CAIGTSVPYEQYF. The CDR3 DNA reads as TGTGCCATTGGGACTAGCGTTCCCTACGAGCAGTACTTC. The rearrangement links TRBV10-3 to TRBJ2-7, with 10 bases matching TRBD2. Germline-derived CDR1 and CDR2 are ENHRY and SYGVKD. Losses at the gene ends were 9 bases for V and 2 bases for J; bases not matched to a gene: 4. The CDR3 has 13 residues.

The CDR3 protein is CATSRRVFAYNEQFF. The CDR3, as DNA: TGTGCCACCAGCAGGAGGGTATTCGCCTACAATGAGCAGTTCTTC. The chain employs TRBV15 and TRBJ2-1; possible D gene TRBD2, 5 bases. CDR3 size: 15 residues. Germline CDR1 LNHNV, CDR2 YYDKDF (reference sequence). V dropped 3 bases and J dropped 2 bases, with 11 bases sitting between them. The full variable domain, completed using reference TRBV15 and TRBJ2-1, is DAMVIQNPRYQVTQFGKPVTLSCSQTLNHNVMYWYQQKSSQAPKLLFHYYDKDFNNEADTPDNFQSRRPNTSFCFLDIRSPGLGDTAMYLCATSRRVFAYNEQFFGPGTRLTVL.

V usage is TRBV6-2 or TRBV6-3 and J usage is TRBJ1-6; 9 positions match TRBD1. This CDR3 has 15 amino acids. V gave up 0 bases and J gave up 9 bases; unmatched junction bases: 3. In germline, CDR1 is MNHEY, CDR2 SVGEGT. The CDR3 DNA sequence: TGTGCCAGCAGTTACTCGGGACAGGGACGTTCACCCCTCCACTTT. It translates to CASSYSGQGRSPLHF.

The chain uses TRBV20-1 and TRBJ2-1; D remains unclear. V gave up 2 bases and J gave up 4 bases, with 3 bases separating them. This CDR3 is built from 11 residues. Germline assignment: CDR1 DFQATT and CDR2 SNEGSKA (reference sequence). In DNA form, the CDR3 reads TGCAGTGCTAGACAGTACAATGAGCAGTTCTTC. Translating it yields CSARQYNEQFF.

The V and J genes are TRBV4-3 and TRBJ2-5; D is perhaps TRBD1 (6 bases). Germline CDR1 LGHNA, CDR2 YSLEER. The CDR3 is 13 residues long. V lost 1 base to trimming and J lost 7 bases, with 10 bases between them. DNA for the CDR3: TGCGCCAGCAGCCAAGCAGGGGTAGGGACCCAGTACTTC. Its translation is CASSQAGVGTQYF.

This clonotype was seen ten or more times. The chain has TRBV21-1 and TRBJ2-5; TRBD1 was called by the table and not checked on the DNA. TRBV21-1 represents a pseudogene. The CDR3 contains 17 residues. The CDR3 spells CASSKNRAAGGQETQYF. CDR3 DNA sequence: TGTGCCAGCAGCAAAAACCGGGCCGCGGGCGGACAAGAGACCCAGTACTTC.

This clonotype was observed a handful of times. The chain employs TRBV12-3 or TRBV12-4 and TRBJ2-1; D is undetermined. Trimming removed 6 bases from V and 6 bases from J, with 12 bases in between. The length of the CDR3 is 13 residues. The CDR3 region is CASRRPNLNEQFF. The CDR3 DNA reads TGTGCCAGCAGAAGACCTAACCTCAATGAGCAGTTCTTC.

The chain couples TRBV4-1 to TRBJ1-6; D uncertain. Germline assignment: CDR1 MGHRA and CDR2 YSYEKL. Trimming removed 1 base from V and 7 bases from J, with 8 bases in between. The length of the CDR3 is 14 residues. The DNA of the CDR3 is TGCGCCAGCAGCCAAGGTCCGTTCAATTCACCCCTCCACTTT. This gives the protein CASSQGPFNSPLHF.

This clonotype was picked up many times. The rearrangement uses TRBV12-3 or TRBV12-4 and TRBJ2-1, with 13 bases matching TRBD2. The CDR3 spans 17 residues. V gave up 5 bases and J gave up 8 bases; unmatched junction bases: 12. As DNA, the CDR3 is TGTGCCAGCAGTGTCTCGTTAAGACTAGCGGGGGGCTATGAGCAGTTCTTC. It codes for CASSVSLRLAGGYEQFF.

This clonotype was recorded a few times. The CDR3 loop is CASSDSPGLATEAFF. DNA for the CDR3: TGTGCCAGCAGTGACTCGCCGGGGCTCGCCACTGAAGCTTTCTTT. V is TRBV6-4 and J is TRBJ1-1; D is possibly TRBD1 (5 bases). The CDR3 is 15 residues long. The germline gives CDR1 MRHNA, CDR2 SNTAGT. Trimming left V 0 bases short and J 4 bases short, with 12 bases between.

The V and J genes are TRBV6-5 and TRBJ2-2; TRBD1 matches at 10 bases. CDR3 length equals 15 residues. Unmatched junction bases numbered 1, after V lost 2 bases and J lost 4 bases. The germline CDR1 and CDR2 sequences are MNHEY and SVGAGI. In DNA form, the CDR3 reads TGTGCCAGCAGTTACGACAGGGGGCCCACCGGGGAGCTGTTTTTT. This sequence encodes CASSYDRGPTGELFF.

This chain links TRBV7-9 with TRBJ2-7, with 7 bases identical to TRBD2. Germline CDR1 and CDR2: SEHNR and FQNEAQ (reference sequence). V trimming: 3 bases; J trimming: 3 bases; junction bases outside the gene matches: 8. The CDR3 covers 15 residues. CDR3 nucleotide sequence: TGTGCCAGCAGCTTGGTTGCGGGAGATCGCTACGAGCAGTACTTC. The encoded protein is CASSLVAGDRYEQYF.

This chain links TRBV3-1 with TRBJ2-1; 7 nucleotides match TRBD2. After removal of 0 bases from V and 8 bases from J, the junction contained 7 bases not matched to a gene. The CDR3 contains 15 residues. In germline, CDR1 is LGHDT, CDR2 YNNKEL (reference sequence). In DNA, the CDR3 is TGTGCCAGCAGCCAAGATTTACTAGCGTTTGATGAGCAGTTCTTC. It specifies CASSQDLLAFDEQFF.

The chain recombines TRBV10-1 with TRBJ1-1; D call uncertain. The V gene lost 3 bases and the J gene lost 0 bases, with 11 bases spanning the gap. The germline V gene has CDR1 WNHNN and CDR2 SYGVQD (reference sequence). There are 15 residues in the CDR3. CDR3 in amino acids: CASSEGSKMNTEAFF. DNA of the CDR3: TGCGCCAGCAGTGAAGGCTCTAAGATGAACACTGAAGCTTTCTTT.

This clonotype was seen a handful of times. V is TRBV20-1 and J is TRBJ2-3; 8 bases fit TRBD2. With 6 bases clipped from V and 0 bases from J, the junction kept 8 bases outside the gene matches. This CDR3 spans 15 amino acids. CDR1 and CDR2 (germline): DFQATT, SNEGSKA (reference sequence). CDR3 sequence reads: CSAPGAGASTDTQYF. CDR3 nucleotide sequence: TGCAGTGCCCCAGGAGCGGGGGCTAGCACAGATACGCAGTATTTT.

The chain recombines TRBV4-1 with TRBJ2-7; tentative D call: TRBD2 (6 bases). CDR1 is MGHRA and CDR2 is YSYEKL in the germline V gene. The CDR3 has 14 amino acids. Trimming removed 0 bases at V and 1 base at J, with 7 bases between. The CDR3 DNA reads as TGCGCCAGCAGCCAAGAGGCGGGATCCTACGAGCAGTACTTC. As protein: CASSQEAGSYEQYF.

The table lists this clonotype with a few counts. The CDR3 sequence is CASSLENPGISPQHF. CDR3 nucleotide sequence: TGCGCCAGCAGCTTGGAGAATCCAGGGATCTCGCCCCAGCATTTT. This sequence joins TRBV5-1 and TRBJ1-5; tentative D call: TRBD1 (5 bases). Germline V CDR1 and CDR2: SGHRS, YFSETQ. Trimming shortened V by 0 bases and J by 9 bases, and 16 bases separated the two germline ends. The CDR3 extends over 15 amino acids.

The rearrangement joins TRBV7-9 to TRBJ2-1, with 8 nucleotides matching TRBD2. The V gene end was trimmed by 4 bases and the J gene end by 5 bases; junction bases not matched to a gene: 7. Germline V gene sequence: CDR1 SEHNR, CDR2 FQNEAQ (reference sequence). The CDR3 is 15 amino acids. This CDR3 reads CASSSRTSTDNEQFF. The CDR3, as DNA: TGTGCCAGCAGCTCACGGACTAGCACCGACAATGAGCAGTTCTTC.

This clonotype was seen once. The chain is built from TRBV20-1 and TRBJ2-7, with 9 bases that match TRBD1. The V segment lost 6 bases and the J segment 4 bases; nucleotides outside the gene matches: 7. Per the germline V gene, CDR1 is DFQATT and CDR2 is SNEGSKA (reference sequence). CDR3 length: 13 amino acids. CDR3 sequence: CSATDRGLYEQYF. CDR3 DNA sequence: TGCAGTGCGACGGACAGGGGCTTATACGAGCAGTACTTC.

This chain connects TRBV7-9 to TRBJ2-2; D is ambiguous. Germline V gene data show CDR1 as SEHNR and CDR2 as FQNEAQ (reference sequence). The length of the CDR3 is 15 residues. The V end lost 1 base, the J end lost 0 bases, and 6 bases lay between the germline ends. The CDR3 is CASSLDVTNTGELFF. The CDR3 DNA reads TGTGCCAGCAGCTTAGACGTTACGAACACCGGGGAGCTGTTTTTT.

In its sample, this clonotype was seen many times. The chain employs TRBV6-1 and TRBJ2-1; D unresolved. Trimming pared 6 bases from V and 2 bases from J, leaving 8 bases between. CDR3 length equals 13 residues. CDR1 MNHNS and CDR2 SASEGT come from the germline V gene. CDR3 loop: CASRQNTYNEQFF. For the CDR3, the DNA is TGTGCCAGCAGGCAAAATACCTACAATGAGCAGTTCTTC.

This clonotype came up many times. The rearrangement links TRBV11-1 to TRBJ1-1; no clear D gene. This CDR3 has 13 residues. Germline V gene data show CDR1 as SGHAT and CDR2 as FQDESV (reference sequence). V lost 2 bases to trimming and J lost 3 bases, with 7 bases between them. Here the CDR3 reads CASSLRRYTEAFF. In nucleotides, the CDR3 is TGTGCCAGCAGCTTACGAAGATACACTGAAGCTTTCTTT. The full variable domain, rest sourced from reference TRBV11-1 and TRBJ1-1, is EAEVAQSPRYKITEKSQAVAFWCDPISGHATLYWYRQILGQGPELLVQFQDESVVDDSQLPKDRFSAERLKGVDSTLKIQPAELGDSAMYLCASSLRRYTEAFFGQGTRLTVV.